This is a list of T cell receptor beta chains from one sample in a study of blood T cell repertoires in COVID-19. The table came from immunoSEQ multiplex PCR; TCRdb's copy has only in-frame clones and leaves some out. The sample holds about 160,000 clones, around 80% seen once. Material for sequencing was PBMCs or T cells enriched from blood (not recorded which). These receptors all come from a man in his fifties who had recovered from COVID-19. CDR3s include the opening cysteine and the closing phenylalanine or tryptophan. A D gene is named only where the DNA matches it firmly. Clone size, where shown, is once, few, many, or a class for clones that have expanded.

v_call	d_call	clone_size	j_call	cdr3_nt	cdr3_aa
TRBV3-1/TRBV3-2	-	few	TRBJ2-3	TGTGCCAGCAGCCAAGTTGGTCGGATCGGGGGTTACACAGATACGCAGTATTTT	CASSQVGRIGGYTDTQYF
TRBV2	TRBD1	-	TRBJ2-2	TGTGCCAGCAACGAGGACAGGGTGACCGGGGAGCTGTTTTTT	CASNEDRVTGELFF
TRBV7-9	-	-	TRBJ2-2	TGTGCCAGCAGCTTACAGGCACTCACGACCGTCGGGGAGCTGTTTTTT	CASSLQALTTVGELFF
TRBV4-2	TRBD1	many	TRBJ1-5	TGTGCCAGCAGCCCAGGGGGCTCTAGCAATCAGCCCCAGCATTTT	CASSPGGSSNQPQHF
TRBV2	-	-	TRBJ2-1	TGTGCCAGCAGTGTAACAGAGTACAATGAGCAGTTCTTC	CASSVTEYNEQFF
TRBV19	TRBD2	-	TRBJ2-5	TGTGCCAGTAGATCTGGGTCTAGCGGGGTAGAGACCCAGTACTTC	CASRSGSSGVETQYF
TRBV24-1	TRBD1	-	TRBJ2-5	TGTGCCACCAGTATGGGGACAGGGGTGATGGAGACCCAGTACTTC	CATSMGTGVMETQYF
TRBV19	-	-	TRBJ1-1	TGTGCCAGTACCGCCCCGGGGGGAAAGACTGAAGCTTTCTTT	CASTAPGGKTEAFF
TRBV11-2	TRBD2	once	TRBJ2-3	TGTGCCAGCAGCTTAAACGGGGGGGCCGTCAGTACAGATACGCAGTATTTT	CASSLNGGAVSTDTQYF
TRBV19	TRBD1	once	TRBJ1-1	TGTGCCAGTACACCCACAGACAGGGGTCACATGAACACTGAAGCTTTCTTT	CASTPTDRGHMNTEAFF
TRBV2	-	-	TRBJ2-6	TGTGCCAGCCACGGCTCTGGGGCCAACGTCCTGACTTTC	CASHGSGANVLTF
TRBV10-3	-	-	TRBJ1-2	TGTGCCATCAGTGAGTCCCAGGGTTATGCTTCTGGCTACACCTTC	CAISESQGYASGYTF
TRBV25-1	-	-	TRBJ2-7	TGTGCCAGCAGCCGGGACACTGGGGACGAGCAGTACTTC	CASSRDTGDEQYF
TRBV7-6	-	-	TRBJ2-2	TGTGCCAGCAGCCCAGAGACAGGGAACACCGGGGAGCTGTTTTTT	CASSPETGNTGELFF
TRBV12-5	-	few	TRBJ1-1	TGTGCTACCGCAATCGAGGCTGAAGCTTTCTTT	CATAIEAEAFF
TRBV27	TRBD2	few	TRBJ2-1	TGTGCCAGCAGTCCGGGACTAGTTCTGGATGAGCAGTTCTTC	CASSPGLVLDEQFF
TRBV13	TRBD1	-	TRBJ1-4	TGTGCCAGCAGCTTAGGGGACAGGGTTGGCGAAAAACTGTTTTTT	CASSLGDRVGEKLFF
TRBV18	TRBD1	-	TRBJ2-5	TGTGCCAGCTCACCAAAGCTCGGACAGGGGTTTGAGGAGACCCAGTACTTC	CASSPKLGQGFEETQYF
TRBV25-1	-	-	TRBJ2-1	TGTGCCAGCAGTGAATTCGGTGTTTCCTACAATGAGCAGTTCTTC	CASSEFGVSYNEQFF
TRBV7-9	TRBD1	-	TRBJ1-3	TGTGCCAGCAGCCGGGACAGGGCCGGAAACACCATATATTTT	CASSRDRAGNTIYF
TRBV7-9	-	-	TRBJ1-4	TGTGCCAGCAGCTTAGACGGAGGAGGGGAAGAAAAACTGTTTTTT	CASSLDGGGEEKLFF
TRBV19	TRBD1	-	TRBJ2-7	TGTGCCAGTAGTATAGGGGGACAGGGAGTCTACGAGCAGTACTTC	CASSIGGQGVYEQYF
TRBV7-3	-	-	TRBJ1-2	TGTGCCAGCAGCTTAAACCCAGGTTTTGAATATGGCTACACCTTC	CASSLNPGFEYGYTF
TRBV29-1	TRBD1	few	TRBJ1-2	TGCAGCGTTGAAGGACAGGGGGCAATTGGCTACACCTTC	CSVEGQGAIGYTF
TRBV18	-	few	TRBJ2-7	TGTGCCAGCTCACCACCGCTTGGGGCGGGGAGCGAGCAGTACTTC	CASSPPLGAGSEQYF
TRBV6-6	-	-	TRBJ2-2	TGTGCCAGCAGCTTCCGGAGACGGTCGGACACCGGGGAGCTGTTTTTT	CASSFRRRSDTGELFF
TRBV10-3	TRBD2	-	TRBJ2-5	TGTGCCATCAGTGAGTCGGGGGGGGTCCAAGAGACCCAGTACTTC	CAISESGGVQETQYF
TRBV3-1/TRBV3-2	TRBD1	-	TRBJ2-7	TGTGCCAGCAGCTACACAGGGGCCTACGAGCAGTACTTC	CASSYTGAYEQYF
TRBV9	TRBD1	-	TRBJ1-2	TGTGCCAGCAGCCCTCACGACAGGGATTTCTATGGCTACACCTTC	CASSPHDRDFYGYTF
TRBV6-2/TRBV6-3	-	-	TRBJ2-2	TGTGCCAGCAGCCAGACCGGGACAATGAGACGACTGAACACCGGGGAGCTGTTTTTT	CASSQTGTMRRLNTGELFF
TRBV25-1	-	-	TRBJ1-1	TGTGCCAGCAGTGAAACCGGGAGCATGAACACTGAAGCTTTCTTT	CASSETGSMNTEAFF
TRBV6-6	TRBD2	-	TRBJ2-2	TGTGCCAGCAGCCGATCCGGGACTAGCGGCACCGGGGAGCTGTTTTTT	CASSRSGTSGTGELFF
TRBV5-1	TRBD2	once	TRBJ2-5	TGCGCCAGCAGCCTTATAGCGGGGGGGCAAGAGACCCAGTACTTC	CASSLIAGGQETQYF